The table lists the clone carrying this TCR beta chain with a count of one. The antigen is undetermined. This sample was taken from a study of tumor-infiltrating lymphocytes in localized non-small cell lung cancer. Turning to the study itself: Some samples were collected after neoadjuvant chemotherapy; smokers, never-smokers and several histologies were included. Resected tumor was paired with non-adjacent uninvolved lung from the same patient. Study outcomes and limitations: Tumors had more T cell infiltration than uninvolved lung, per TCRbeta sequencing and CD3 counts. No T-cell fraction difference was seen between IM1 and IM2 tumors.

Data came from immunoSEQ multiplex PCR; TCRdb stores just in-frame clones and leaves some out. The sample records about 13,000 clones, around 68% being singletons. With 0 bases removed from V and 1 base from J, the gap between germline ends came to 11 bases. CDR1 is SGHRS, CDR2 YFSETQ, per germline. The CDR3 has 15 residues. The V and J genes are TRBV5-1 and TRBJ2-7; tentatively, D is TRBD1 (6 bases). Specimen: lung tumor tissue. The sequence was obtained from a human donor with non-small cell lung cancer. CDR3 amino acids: CASSLDGTSSYEQYF. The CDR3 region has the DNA TGCGCCAGCAGCTTGGACGGGACATCTTCCTACGAGCAGTACTTC.